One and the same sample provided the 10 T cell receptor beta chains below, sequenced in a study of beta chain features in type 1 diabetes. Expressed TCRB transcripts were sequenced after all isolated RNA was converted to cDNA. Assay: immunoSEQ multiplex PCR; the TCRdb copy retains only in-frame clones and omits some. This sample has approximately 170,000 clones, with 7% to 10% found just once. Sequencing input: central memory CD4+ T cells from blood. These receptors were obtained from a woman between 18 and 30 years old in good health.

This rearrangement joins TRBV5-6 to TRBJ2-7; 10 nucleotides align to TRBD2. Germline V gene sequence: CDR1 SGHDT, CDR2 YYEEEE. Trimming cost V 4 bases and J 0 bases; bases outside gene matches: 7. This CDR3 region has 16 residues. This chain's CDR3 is CASSAGLARSSYEQYF. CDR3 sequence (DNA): TGTGCCAGCAGCGCGGGACTAGCGAGGAGCTCCTACGAGCAGTACTTC.

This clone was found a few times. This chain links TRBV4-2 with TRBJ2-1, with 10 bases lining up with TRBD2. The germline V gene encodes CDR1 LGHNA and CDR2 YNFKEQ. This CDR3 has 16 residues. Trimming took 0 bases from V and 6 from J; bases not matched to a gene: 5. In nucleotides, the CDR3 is TGTGCCAGCAGCCAAGAGTCAGCGGGGGGGGGCAATGAGCAGTTCTTC. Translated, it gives CASSQESAGGGNEQFF.

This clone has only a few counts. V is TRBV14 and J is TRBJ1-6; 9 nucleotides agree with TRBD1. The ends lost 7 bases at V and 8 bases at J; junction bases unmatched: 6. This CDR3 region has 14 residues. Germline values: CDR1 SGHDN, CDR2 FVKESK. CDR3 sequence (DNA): TGTGCCAGCATCGGGACAGGGACTTATTCACCCCTCCACTTT. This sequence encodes CASIGTGTYSPLHF.

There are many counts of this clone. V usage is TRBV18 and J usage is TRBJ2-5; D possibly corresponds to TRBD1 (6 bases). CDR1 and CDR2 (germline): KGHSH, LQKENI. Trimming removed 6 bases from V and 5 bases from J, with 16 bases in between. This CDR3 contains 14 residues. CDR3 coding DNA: TGTGCCAGCTCTAAAGGGGGACGCTCGGAGACCCAGTACTTC. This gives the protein CASSKGGRSETQYF.

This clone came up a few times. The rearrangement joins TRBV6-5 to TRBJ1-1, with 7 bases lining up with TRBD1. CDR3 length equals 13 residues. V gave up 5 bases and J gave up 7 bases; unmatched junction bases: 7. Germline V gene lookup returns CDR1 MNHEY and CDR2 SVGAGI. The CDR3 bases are TGTGCCAGCAGTCGTGACAGGGAGTTTGAAGCTTTCTTT. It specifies CASSRDREFEAFF.

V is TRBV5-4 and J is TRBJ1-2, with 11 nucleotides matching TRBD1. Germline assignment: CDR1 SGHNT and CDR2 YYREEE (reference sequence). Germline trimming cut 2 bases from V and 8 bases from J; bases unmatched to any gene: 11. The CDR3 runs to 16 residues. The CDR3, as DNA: TGTGCCAGCAGCTTTCCTAGGACAGGGGGCGCTTACGGCTACACCTTC. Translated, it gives CASSFPRTGGAYGYTF.

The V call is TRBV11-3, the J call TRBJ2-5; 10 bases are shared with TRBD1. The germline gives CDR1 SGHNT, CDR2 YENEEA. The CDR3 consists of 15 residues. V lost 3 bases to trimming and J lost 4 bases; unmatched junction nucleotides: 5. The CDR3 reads CASSFQTGGAETQYF. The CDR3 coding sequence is TGTGCCAGCAGCTTCCAGACAGGGGGCGCAGAGACCCAGTACTTC.

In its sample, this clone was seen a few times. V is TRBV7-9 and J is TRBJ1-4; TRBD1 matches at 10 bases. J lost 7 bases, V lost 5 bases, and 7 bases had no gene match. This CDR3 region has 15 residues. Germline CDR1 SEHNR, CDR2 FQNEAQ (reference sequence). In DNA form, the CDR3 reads TGTGCCAGCAGCACGGCGACAGGGGGCATTGAAAAACTGTTTTTT. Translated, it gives CASSTATGGIEKLFF.

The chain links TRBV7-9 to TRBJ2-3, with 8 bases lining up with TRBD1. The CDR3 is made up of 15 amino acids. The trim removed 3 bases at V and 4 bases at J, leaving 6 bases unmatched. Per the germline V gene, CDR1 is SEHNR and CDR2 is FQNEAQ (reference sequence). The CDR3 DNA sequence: TGTGCCAGCAGCTTCGGACAGGGTAGGGCAGATACGCAGTATTTT. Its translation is CASSFGQGRADTQYF.

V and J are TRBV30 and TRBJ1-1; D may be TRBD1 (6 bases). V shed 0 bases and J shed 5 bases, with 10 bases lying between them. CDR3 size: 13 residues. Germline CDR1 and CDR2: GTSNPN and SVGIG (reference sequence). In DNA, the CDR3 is TGTGCCTGGAGTGTCAGGGGTGAGACTGAAGCTTTCTTT. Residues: CAWSVRGETEAFF.